This TCR beta chain appears in the sequencing data of a study of T cell responses to AZD1222 COVID-19 vaccine. Study outcomes and limitations: Breadth and depth of Spike-specific TCRs rose after two AZD1222 doses. Just six people given AZD1222 tested seropositive at baseline.

Per germline, CDR1 KGHSH and CDR2 LQKENI. The V end lost 5 bases, the J end lost 5 bases, and 20 bases lay between the germline ends. The CDR3 loop spans 16 amino acids. Data came from immunoSEQ multiplex PCR; TCRdb stores just in-frame clones and leaves some out. The sample holds more than 50,000 clones, approximately 88% seen once. Concerning this clone: Antigen unknown.

This material consisted of peripheral blood, taken on day 0 of AZD1222 vaccination. This clonotype was obtained from an adult in good health. The J gene is TRBJ2-3, the V gene TRBV18, with D maybe TRBD1 (5 bases). The CDR3 region has the DNA TGTGCCAGCTCAGCGACAGTTCCTTACAATTTAGATACGCAGTATTTT. This codes for CASSATVPYNLDTQYF.